This TCR beta chain derives from a study of PD-1 blockade in classical Hodgkin lymphoma. Study-level points and caveats: Reasons behind the repertoire differences stay unclear, perhaps disease activity or earlier therapy. Complete responders started with a diversity level that resembled newly diagnosed patients at baseline. Any patient who commenced nivolumab under 1 year after ASCT was excluded.

All trial patients relapsed after autologous stem cell transplantation. The authors enriched CD8+ T cells from thawed PBMCs via magnetic negative selection. Germline V gene sequence: CDR1 SNHLY, CDR2 FYNNEI. The CDR3 runs to 14 residues. V shed 11 bases and J shed 2 bases, with 16 bases lying between them. Notes on this clone: Its antigen is not known.

Only in-frame clones appear in the TCRdb table, and some are missing; sequencing was by immunoSEQ multiplex PCR. The sample contains about 28,000 clones, around nine tenths of which appear only once. This clonotype originated in a human donor with classical Hodgkin lymphoma. The sample consisted of CD8+ T cells from blood, taken at baseline. The genes are TRBV2 and TRBJ2-1; no clear D. The CDR3 bases are TGTGCCTTAGCCGGCACTCCCACCTACAATGAGCAGTTCTTC. Amino acid sequence: CALAGTPTYNEQFF.